This T cell receptor beta chain was recorded in a study of T cells after somatic rescue of genetic block. There are 16 residues in the CDR3. Unmatched junction bases numbered 5, after V lost 3 bases and J lost 1 base. The germline gives CDR1 MNHEY, CDR2 SMNVEV (reference sequence). Sequencing was performed with immunoSEQ multiplex PCR; in TCRdb, only in-frame clones are kept and a portion is missing. This sample carries approximately 100,000 clones, 70% to 90% of them seen once, and the ten largest clones take about 1.5%. The sequence was collected from a woman younger than 30. The chain joins TRBV27 to TRBJ2-1; 8 bases are shared with TRBD2. The sample taken for sequencing was peripheral blood mononuclear cells (PBMCs). This CDR3 reads CASSFSAGVSYNEQFF. CDR3 sequence (DNA): TGTGCCAGCAGTTTCTCAGCGGGAGTTTCCTACAATGAGCAGTTCTTC.